This TCR beta chain was captured by sequencing in a study of blood T cell repertoires in COVID-19. Study context: Sites across the United States, Italy and Spain contributed samples from acute and convalescent COVID-19. The cDNA or gDNA used as material had been derived from T cells, B-cell-depleted T cells, or PBMCs.

Source study methods: Nucleated cell number was recorded as an estimate derived from reference gene primer amplification. The data were produced by immunoSEQ multiplex PCR, yet TCRdb's version contains in-frame clones alone and is incomplete. The V and J calls and clone size are taken from that table; D and trimming were inferred from the DNA. The profile shows about 160,000 clones, roughly 86% of them singletons. The sequenced sample was peripheral blood. The receptor's source is a woman in her sixties who had recovered from COVID-19.

CDR3 coding DNA: TGTGCCAGCGCATGGGGGACAGGGGGCTATGGCTACACCTTC. The encoded protein is CASAWGTGGYGYTF. V usage is TRBV28 and J usage is TRBJ1-2; TRBD1 matches at 11 bases. The CDR3 is made up of 14 amino acids. CDR1 MDHEN and CDR2 SYDVKM come from the germline V gene. V was clipped by 8 bases and J by 4 bases; unmatched bases: 6.